A selection of T cell receptor beta chains follows, all from one sample in a study of T cells in Graves' hyperthyroidism and ophthalmopathy. TCRdb re-called the multiplex PCR reads through MiXCR, storing one row per CDR3 protein. The data show hundreds of thousands of distinct CDR3 sequences, with over 15% seen just once and 18% held by the top ten. The sample consisted of blood. The receptors derive from a woman under 30 with Graves' hyperthyroidism. CDR3s include the opening cysteine and the closing phenylalanine or tryptophan. Fields, in order: V gene, J gene, CDR3 protein.

v_call: TRBV7-3
j_call: TRBJ2-7
cdr3_aa: CASSSTKGQTPTYEQYF

v_call: TRBV15
j_call: TRBJ2-7
cdr3_aa: CATSRDRGQTTEQYF

v_call: TRBV24-1
j_call: TRBJ2-7
cdr3_aa: CATSEAAGPYYEQYF

v_call: TRBV7-2
j_call: TRBJ2-7
cdr3_aa: CASSLWGQDSYEQYF

v_call: TRBV7-2
j_call: TRBJ2-7
cdr3_aa: CASSKTSGSYEQYF

v_call: TRBV28
j_call: TRBJ2-3
cdr3_aa: CASSRDRGLGTDTQYF

v_call: TRBV27
j_call: TRBJ2-3
cdr3_aa: CASTPTRGAQSDTQYF

v_call: TRBV2
j_call: TRBJ2-5
cdr3_aa: CASSDGGGGGETQYF

v_call: TRBV28
j_call: TRBJ1-2
cdr3_aa: CASRVTDNYGYTF

v_call: TRBV2
j_call: TRBJ2-7
cdr3_aa: CATGTSGRSYEQYF

v_call: TRBV20-1
j_call: TRBJ1-5
cdr3_aa: CSARVPQLTGTSSNQPQHF

v_call: TRBV6-2/TRBV6-3
j_call: TRBJ2-5
cdr3_aa: CASTGGLDETQYF

v_call: TRBV9
j_call: TRBJ2-1
cdr3_aa: CASSVGIYSGTRQNEQFF

v_call: TRBV4-2
j_call: TRBJ2-1
cdr3_aa: CASSQDPGPRRSYNEQFF

v_call: TRBV6-1
j_call: TRBJ2-7
cdr3_aa: CASRSDRGSEQYF

v_call: TRBV7-2
j_call: TRBJ1-2
cdr3_aa: CASSPMTWNYGYTF

v_call: TRBV5-1
j_call: TRBJ1-2
cdr3_aa: CASSPSVLGEGRMSGYTF

v_call: TRBV18
j_call: TRBJ1-6
cdr3_aa: CASSPGEQYNSPLHF

v_call: TRBV28
j_call: TRBJ1-2
cdr3_aa: CASSPSKGYTF

v_call: TRBV12-3/TRBV12-4
j_call: TRBJ2-3
cdr3_aa: CASSPTRADTQYF

v_call: TRBV7-3
j_call: TRBJ1-1
cdr3_aa: CASSAGSPGAEAFF

v_call: TRBV5-1
j_call: TRBJ2-1
cdr3_aa: CASSPTGGAGEQFF

v_call: TRBV28
j_call: TRBJ1-5
cdr3_aa: CASSFDIGDQPQHF

v_call: TRBV5-1
j_call: TRBJ2-5
cdr3_aa: CASSSGSEETQYF

v_call: TRBV27
j_call: TRBJ1-1
cdr3_aa: CASSRQGAGNTEAFF

v_call: TRBV10-3
j_call: TRBJ1-6
cdr3_aa: CAISDGTGNYSPLHF

v_call: TRBV24-1
j_call: TRBJ2-1
cdr3_aa: CASSLVGAVNEQFF